This TCR beta chain was sequenced in a study of blood T cell repertoires in COVID-19. In the authors' workflow: Estimation of nucleated cell counts relied on the amplification of reference gene primers. Assay: immunoSEQ multiplex PCR; the TCRdb copy retains only in-frame clones and omits some. The DNA gave D and trimming, while V, J and clone size come from that table. The sample includes some 220,000 clones, roughly 85% of them seen just once. Germline assignment: CDR1 SQVTM and CDR2 ANQGSEA. This CDR3 contains 14 residues. Trimming shortened V by 3 bases and J by 2 bases, and 13 bases separated the two germline ends.

This chain uses TRBV29-1 with TRBJ1-1; D call uncertain. The TCR comes from a woman aged 40 to 50 with acute COVID-19. Sample: PBMCs or T cells enriched from blood (not recorded which). Here the CDR3 reads CSVESLPSNTEAFF. As DNA, the CDR3 is TGCAGCGTTGAGAGTCTCCCCTCAAACACTGAAGCTTTCTTT.